This T cell receptor beta chain derives from a study of type 1 regulatory T cells. Whole-study findings and limits: Compared with non-Tr1 cells, Tr1 cells showed a narrower TCR repertoire.

TCRdb ran MiXCR on the reads and lists one entry per CDR3 protein. This table holds about 60,000 distinct CDR3 sequences, approximately 50% found once. This clonotype is a singleton in its sample. Antigen specificity is unknown. The CDR3 runs 14 residues. Germline CDR1 DFQATT, CDR2 SNEGSKA (reference sequence). The V segment lost 3 bases and the J segment 8 bases; nucleotides outside the gene matches: 9. The sequencing input was cultured non-Tr1 T cells, either the whole culture or a sorted T cell fraction (not recorded which). The gene calls are TRBV20-1 and TRBJ1-2; TRBD1 matches 10 bases. The sequence derives from a human donor in good health. For the CDR3, the DNA is TGCAGTGCTAGGGGAGGCGACAGGGGGCGAGGCTACACCTTC. Translating gives CSARGGDRGRGYTF.